This T cell receptor (beta chain) came from a study of T cells in Graves' hyperthyroidism and ophthalmopathy. Study outcomes and limitations: Most thyroid clonotypes that were expanded above 0.001 also turned up in blood.

This clonotype was seen at least ten times. Its cognate antigen is unknown. Diagnosis relied on clinical symptoms, serum thyroxine and TRAb, thyroid ultrasound and orbital computed tomography. Amplification yielded TCR beta CDR3 regions, with RNA transcripts as the source. When the TCR CDR3 underwent first-round RT-PCR, the HTBI primer set was used. TCRdb itself ran the multiplex PCR reads through MiXCR, one entry per CDR3 protein. Here the sample spans about 420,000 distinct CDR3 sequences, 12% to 15% being singletons. The specimen was blood. This clonotype was sampled from a woman aged 18-29 years with Graves' hyperthyroidism.

The DNA of the CDR3 is TGTGCCAGCAGTCTCGCTAGGTCCTGGTCCTACAATGAGCAGTTCTTC. Encoded protein: CASSLARSWSYNEQFF. V and J are TRBV28 and TRBJ2-1; D unclear. Germline V gene lookup returns CDR1 MDHEN and CDR2 SYDVKM. V lost 5 bases to trimming and J lost 1 base, with 15 bases between them. The CDR3 loop spans 16 amino acids.